This entry lists 20 T cell receptor beta chains sequenced from one sample in a study of blood T cell repertoires in COVID-19. Profiled with immunoSEQ multiplex PCR; TCRdb holds only in-frame clones, not every one. The table includes 150,000 or so clones, roughly 90% detected once. The sequenced sample was PBMCs or T cells enriched from blood (not recorded which). The receptors come from a woman aged 50 to 60 who had recovered from COVID-19.

This chain joins TRBV6-4 and TRBJ2-1; 7 nucleotides align to TRBD1. The V segment lost 4 bases and the J segment 13 bases; nucleotides outside the gene matches: 1. From germline, CDR1 is MRHNA and CDR2 SNTAGT. CDR3 size: 10 residues. CDR3 in DNA: TGTGCCAGCAGTGGACAGGGCCAGTTCTTC. Translating gives CASSGQGQFF.

The CDR3 DNA sequence: TGTGCCAGCAGCTTGGGACAGGGGAGGACCTACAATGAGCAGTTCTTC. Translation: CASSLGQGRTYNEQFF. The rearrangement joins TRBV5-4 to TRBJ2-1, with TRBD1 matching 8 bases. CDR1 SGHNT and CDR2 YYREEE come from the germline V gene (reference sequence). This CDR3 has 16 amino acids. The V and J ends lost 0 bases and 2 bases, in that order; junction bases with no gene match: 4.

The chain has TRBV19 and TRBJ2-6, with 7 bases matching TRBD1. The germline CDR1 and CDR2 sequences are LNHDA and SQIVND (reference sequence). V shed 9 bases, J shed 0 bases, and the junction held 17 bases outside the gene matches. This CDR3 has 19 residues. CDR3 protein: CASTLQGLAYSSGANVLTF. CDR3 coding DNA: TGTGCCAGCACCTTACAGGGGCTTGCCTACTCCTCTGGGGCCAACGTCCTGACTTTC.

The chain carries TRBV24-1 and TRBJ1-2, with 7 positions matching TRBD1. The CDR3 extends over 16 amino acids. With V trimmed by 1 base and J by 4 bases, 8 bases remained unmatched. The germline V gene encodes CDR1 KGHDR and CDR2 SFDVKD. The CDR3 bases are TGTGCCACCAGTGATTTTGGCCAGGGGGTAGGCTATGGCTACACCTTC. It encodes CATSDFGQGVGYGYTF.

The chain recombines TRBV27 with TRBJ1-5, with a possible D match to TRBD1 (6 bases). CDR1 is MNHEY and CDR2 is SMNVEV in the germline V gene (reference sequence). The CDR3 is 17 amino acids. V shed 2 bases and J shed 2 bases, with 16 bases lying between them. This CDR3 is CASSLVGATSGNQPQHF. CDR3 sequence (DNA): TGTGCCAGCAGTTTAGTGGGGGCGACGAGTGGCAATCAGCCCCAGCATTTT.

This rearrangement joins TRBV28 to TRBJ1-4, with 8 bases fitting TRBD1. With V trimmed by 5 bases and J by 4 bases, 3 bases remained unmatched. The CDR3 spans 14 residues. CDR1 MDHEN and CDR2 SYDVKM come from the germline V gene. The CDR3 is CASSQDRVNEKLFF. The CDR3 nucleotides are TGTGCCAGCAGTCAGGACAGGGTTAATGAAAAACTGTTTTTT. The whole variable domain, filled in from reference TRBV28 and TRBJ1-4, reads DVKVTQSSRYLVKRTGEKVFLECVQDMDHENMFWYRQDPGLGLRLIYFSYDVKMKEKGDIPEGYSVSREKKERFSLILESASTNQTSMYLCASSQDRVNEKLFFGSGTQLSVL.

This chain links TRBV6-5 with TRBJ1-4, with 7 bases that match TRBD1. With V trimmed by 6 bases and J by 5 bases, 6 bases remained unmatched. The germline gives CDR1 MNHEY, CDR2 SVGAGI. This CDR3 region has 14 residues. The CDR3 DNA follows: TGTGCCAGCAGGCGACAGGGCTACAATGAAAAACTGTTTTTT. Translating gives CASRRQGYNEKLFF.

This clone showed up just once. In DNA, the CDR3 is TGTGCCAGCAGCCTAAGGCCAGGGGGCTATGGCTACACCTTC. It codes for CASSLRPGGYGYTF. The chain uses TRBV11-2 and TRBJ1-2, with TRBD1 matching 7 bases. The CDR3 sequence is 14 residues long. V trimming: 5 bases; J trimming: 4 bases; junction bases outside the gene matches: 7. CDR1 is SGHAT, CDR2 FQNNGV, per germline.

The rearrangement joins TRBV28 to TRBJ1-2; tentative D call: TRBD1 (6 bases). V was shortened by 5 bases and J by 8 bases, with 15 bases between the two germline ends. The CDR3 totals 13 residues. In germline, CDR1 is MDHEN, CDR2 SYDVKM. The CDR3 sequence is CASSGHRVWGYTF. DNA of the CDR3: TGTGCCAGCAGTGGGCACAGGGTGTGGGGCTACACCTTC.

The rearrangement links TRBV24-1 to TRBJ2-5; D may be TRBD2 (6 bases). Germline-derived CDR1 and CDR2 are KGHDR and SFDVKD. Trimming took 5 bases from V and 1 from J, leaving 19 bases between them. The CDR3 runs 17 residues. The CDR3 DNA sequence: TGTGCCACCAGTGTGGGCCGCGGGGCGGCCAGCCAAGAGACCCAGTACTTC. Its protein product is CATSVGRGAASQETQYF.

The chain employs TRBV19 and TRBJ1-6, with D maybe TRBD1 (5 bases). V was pared by 5 bases and J by 7 bases, with 12 bases between. This CDR3 region has 14 residues. Looked up from germline, CDR1 is LNHDA and CDR2 is SQIVND (reference sequence). CDR3 coding DNA: TGTGCCAGTAGTGCAGACAGCAGAAATTCACCCCTCCACTTT. This gives the protein CASSADSRNSPLHF.

The chain employs TRBV13 and TRBJ2-1; 14 positions match TRBD2. V lost 5 bases to trimming and J lost 4 bases; unmatched junction nucleotides: 22. The length of the CDR3 is 22 residues. Per germline, CDR1 PRHDT and CDR2 FYEKMQ (reference sequence). For the CDR3, the DNA is TGTGCCAGCAGCCGAGGGACTAGCGGGAGTCGGGCGTCGCTGTCGTATTACAATGAGCAGTTCTTC. Its translation is CASSRGTSGSRASLSYYNEQFF.

This chain connects TRBV2 to TRBJ2-3; possible D gene TRBD2, 5 bases. Trimming shortened V by 3 bases and J by 1 base, and 11 bases separated the two germline ends. Per germline, CDR1 SNHLY and CDR2 FYNNEI. CDR3 length: 15 residues. CDR3 sequence (DNA): TGTGCCAGCAGTGAGAGGGTCCGTCGCACAGATACGCAGTATTTT. The encoded protein is CASSERVRRTDTQYF.

The rearrangement uses TRBV27 and TRBJ1-6; D not certain. This CDR3 has 17 residues. CDR1 and CDR2 from the germline V gene are MNHEY and SMNVEV (reference sequence). V was shortened by 3 bases and J by 0 bases, with 12 bases between the two germline ends. The CDR3 is CASSFEPPSSYNSPLHF. The CDR3, as DNA: TGTGCCAGCAGTTTCGAACCTCCCAGCTCCTATAATTCACCCCTCCACTTT.

This sequence joins TRBV6-6 and TRBJ2-5; D is perhaps TRBD2 (5 bases). CDR1 is MNHNY and CDR2 is SVGAGI in the germline V gene (reference sequence). Deletions cut 2 bases from V and 5 bases from J, with 15 bases between. The CDR3 loop spans 15 amino acids. CDR3 sequence: CASSYPGLSRETQYF. CDR3 in DNA: TGTGCCAGCAGTTACCCTGGACTCTCTCGGGAGACCCAGTACTTC.

The CDR3 DNA is TGTGCCAGTGTCGACAGCCACTACGAGCAGTACTTC. Protein: CASVDSHYEQYF. The chain is built from TRBV19 and TRBJ2-7; TRBD1 might be the D (5 bases). Germline V gene sequence: CDR1 LNHDA, CDR2 SQIVND (reference sequence). CDR3 size: 12 residues. Trimming stripped 8 bases from V and 3 bases from J, with 11 bases between.

CDR3 residues: CASNLGQGTEAFF. DNA for the CDR3: TGTGCCAGCAACCTAGGACAGGGCACTGAAGCTTTCTTT. This chain uses TRBV19 with TRBJ1-1, with 8 bases lining up with TRBD1. With V trimmed by 9 bases and J by 4 bases, 7 bases remained unmatched. Germline CDR1 LNHDA, CDR2 SQIVND (reference sequence). The CDR3 has 13 amino acids.

The V gene is TRBV12-3 or TRBV12-4, the J gene TRBJ2-1, with 7 bases that match TRBD2. The CDR3 is made up of 13 amino acids. The V and J ends lost 6 bases and 7 bases, in that order; junction bases with no gene match: 6. As DNA, the CDR3 is TGTGCCAGCAGCCGGTTGGGAGGGAATGAGCAGTTCTTC. Encoded protein: CASSRLGGNEQFF.

The V gene is TRBV3-1 (or the pseudogene TRBV3-2), the J gene TRBJ1-2, with 9 bases lining up with TRBD1. This CDR3 has 12 amino acids. The ends lost 3 bases at V and 7 bases at J; junction bases unmatched: 0. The germline gives CDR1 LGHDT, CDR2 YNNKEL (reference sequence). The CDR3 spells CASSQDRGGYTF. The CDR3 DNA sequence: TGTGCCAGCAGCCAGGACAGGGGTGGCTACACCTTC.

This rearrangement joins TRBV19 to TRBJ2-7; 10 nucleotides line up with TRBD2. After removal of 5 bases from V and 2 bases from J, the junction contained 6 bases not matched to a gene. The CDR3 has 15 residues. The germline V gene encodes CDR1 LNHDA and CDR2 SQIVND (reference sequence). CDR3 nucleotides: TGTGCCAGTAGTGGAGGACTAGCGGTTACCTACGAGCAGTACTTC. Protein sequence: CASSGGLAVTYEQYF.